A single sample is the source of the 5 T cell receptor beta chains below, sequenced in a study of T cell responses to AZD1222 COVID-19 vaccine. Only in-frame clones appear in the TCRdb table, and some are missing; sequencing was by immunoSEQ multiplex PCR. The profile shows roughly 140,000 clones, roughly 88% of them singletons. Sequencing used peripheral blood, obtained on day 0 of AZD1222 vaccination. The source is an adult in good health.

The gene calls are TRBV12-3 or TRBV12-4 and TRBJ1-2; D gene unclear. Trimming removed 3 bases from V and 5 bases from J, with 7 bases in between. This CDR3 has 12 amino acids. CDR3 amino acids: CASSFGEYGYTF. CDR3 nucleotide sequence: TGTGCCAGCAGTTTCGGGGAATATGGCTACACCTTC.

The rearrangement links TRBV4-2 to TRBJ1-3, with a weak D call TRBD1 (5 bases). The CDR3 runs to 15 residues. Germline lookup yields CDR1 LGHNA and CDR2 YNFKEQ. V was clipped by 0 bases and J by 1 base, with 7 bases between them. CDR3 protein: CASSQDGGSGNTIYF. The CDR3 nucleotides read TGTGCCAGCAGCCAAGACGGGGGATCTGGAAACACCATATATTTT.

The chain carries TRBV24-1 and TRBJ2-2; D remains ambiguous. The ends were cut back, 4 bases at V and 0 bases at J, with 14 bases in the middle. This CDR3 is built from 17 residues. Germline assignment: CDR1 KGHDR and CDR2 SFDVKD. The CDR3 region is CATSDIRATPNTGELFF. The CDR3 DNA is TGTGCCACCAGTGACATAAGGGCGACTCCGAACACCGGGGAGCTGTTTTTT.

V usage is TRBV5-5 and J usage is TRBJ2-1, with TRBD2 matching 11 bases. J was trimmed by 5 bases and V by 4 bases; bases with no gene match: 8. CDR1 is SGHKS and CDR2 is YYEKEE in the germline V gene (reference sequence). The CDR3 extends over 16 amino acids. CDR3 in DNA: TGTGCCAGCAGCGCCCAACCGGGACTAGCGGACAATGAGCAGTTCTTC. It yields the protein CASSAQPGLADNEQFF.

The V gene is TRBV2, the J gene TRBJ1-5, with D maybe TRBD1 (6 bases). Trimming took off 7 bases at V and 5 bases at J, with 15 bases between the two ends. Germline V CDR1 and CDR2: SNHLY, FYNNEI. This CDR3 is 14 amino acids long. The chain's CDR3 is CASTGQLHYQPQHF. The CDR3 region has the DNA TGTGCCAGCACAGGACAGCTACATTATCAGCCCCAGCATTTT.